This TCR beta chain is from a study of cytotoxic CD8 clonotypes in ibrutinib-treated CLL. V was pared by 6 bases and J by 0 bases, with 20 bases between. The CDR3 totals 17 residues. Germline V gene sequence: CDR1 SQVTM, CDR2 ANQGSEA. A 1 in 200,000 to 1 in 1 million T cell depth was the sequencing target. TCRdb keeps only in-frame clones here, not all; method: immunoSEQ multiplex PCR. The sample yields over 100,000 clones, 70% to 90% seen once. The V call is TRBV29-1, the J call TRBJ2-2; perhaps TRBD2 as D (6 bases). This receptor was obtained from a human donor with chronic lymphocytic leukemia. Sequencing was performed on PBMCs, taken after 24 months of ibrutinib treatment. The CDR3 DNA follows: TGCAGCGTGACGGTACGGGGGAAGGGTCCGAACACCGGGGAGCTGTTTTTT. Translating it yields CSVTVRGKGPNTGELFF.